This is a list of T cell receptor beta chains from one sample in a study of blood T cell repertoires in COVID-19. The assay was immunoSEQ multiplex PCR, and TCRdb's table has in-frame clones only and misses some. Counted here are 180,000 or so clones, about 82% occurring once; the ten biggest clones make up 5.6%. The specimen was PBMCs or T cells enriched from blood (not recorded which). These receptors were collected from a man aged 40-49 years with acute COVID-19. CDR3s include the opening cysteine and the closing phenylalanine or tryptophan. A D gene is named only where the DNA matches it firmly. Size is stated for part of the rows, as once, few or many counts, or as a class when the clone is expanded.

cdr3_nt: TGTGCCAGCAGCGTATCCCAGCGGGAGCTAGGGTCCTACAATGAGCAGTTCTTC
cdr3_aa: CASSVSQRELGSYNEQFF
clone_size: -
j_call: TRBJ2-1
d_call: TRBD2
v_call: TRBV9

cdr3_nt: TGTGCCAGCAGCTTAGCGGCCTACGAGGCCCAGCATTTT
cdr3_aa: CASSLAAYEAQHF
clone_size: -
j_call: TRBJ1-5
d_call: -
v_call: TRBV7-9

cdr3_nt: TGTGCCAGCAGTTATTTGTCGGGTAACACTGAAGCTTTCTTT
cdr3_aa: CASSYLSGNTEAFF
clone_size: -
j_call: TRBJ1-1
d_call: -
v_call: TRBV6-2/TRBV6-3

cdr3_nt: TGCGCCAGCAGCCAAGTTGTGGCTAGCTCCTACGAGCAGTACTTC
cdr3_aa: CASSQVVASSYEQYF
clone_size: -
j_call: TRBJ2-7
d_call: -
v_call: TRBV4-3

cdr3_nt: TGTGCCAGCAGCTTGACTAGCGGGCCCTACGAGCAGTACTTC
cdr3_aa: CASSLTSGPYEQYF
clone_size: -
j_call: TRBJ2-7
d_call: TRBD2
v_call: TRBV7-2

cdr3_nt: TGTGCCAGCAAGTCAAGTCGGGCAGGGGGGAATTCACCCCTCCACTTT
cdr3_aa: CASKSSRAGGNSPLHF
clone_size: -
j_call: TRBJ1-6
d_call: TRBD1
v_call: TRBV27

cdr3_nt: TGTGCCAGCAGTTTGCCGGCTGGAAACACCATATATTTT
cdr3_aa: CASSLPAGNTIYF
clone_size: -
j_call: TRBJ1-3
d_call: -
v_call: TRBV28

cdr3_nt: TGCGTGTCGAGGGGCAGGGGTCCCTACGAGCAGTACTTC
cdr3_aa: CVSRGRGPYEQYF
clone_size: -
j_call: TRBJ2-7
d_call: -
v_call: TRBV2

cdr3_nt: TGCGCCAGCAGCCCGGGACTAGAAAATGAGCAGTTCTTC
cdr3_aa: CASSPGLENEQFF
clone_size: -
j_call: TRBJ2-1
d_call: TRBD2
v_call: TRBV5-1

cdr3_nt: TGCAGCGTTGAAAGCCCTCCCACGGTCGAGCAGTACTTC
cdr3_aa: CSVESPPTVEQYF
clone_size: -
j_call: TRBJ2-7
d_call: -
v_call: TRBV29-1

cdr3_nt: TGTGCCTGGGCACTAACAGGGTATTCACCCCTCCACTTT
cdr3_aa: CAWALTGYSPLHF
clone_size: few
j_call: TRBJ1-6
d_call: -
v_call: TRBV30

cdr3_nt: TGTGCCAGCAGCGAACAGGGGGATCAGCCCCAGCATTTT
cdr3_aa: CASSEQGDQPQHF
clone_size: -
j_call: TRBJ1-5
d_call: TRBD1
v_call: TRBV5-5

cdr3_nt: TGTGCCAGCTCACCAGGGACAGGGGTCTACAATGAGCAGTTCTTC
cdr3_aa: CASSPGTGVYNEQFF
clone_size: -
j_call: TRBJ2-1
d_call: TRBD1
v_call: TRBV18

cdr3_nt: TGTGCCAGCAGCACCCAGGGAGGGGGGGAAAAACTGTTTTTT
cdr3_aa: CASSTQGGGEKLFF
clone_size: once
j_call: TRBJ1-4
d_call: -
v_call: TRBV9

cdr3_nt: TGTGCCAGTACCGCAAGGGGAAGGGAAAAACTGTTTTTT
cdr3_aa: CASTARGREKLFF
clone_size: few
j_call: TRBJ1-4
d_call: -
v_call: TRBV19

cdr3_nt: TGTGCCATCTCCGGGACAGGGGAAAGGGCCGGGGAGCTGTTTTTT
cdr3_aa: CAISGTGERAGELFF
clone_size: -
j_call: TRBJ2-2
d_call: TRBD1
v_call: TRBV10-3

cdr3_nt: TGCGCCAGCAGCTTGGAATCTTCAGCGAACACCGGGGAGCTGTTTTTT
cdr3_aa: CASSLESSANTGELFF
clone_size: -
j_call: TRBJ2-2
d_call: -
v_call: TRBV5-1

cdr3_nt: TGTGCCAGTAGTATGAGGGGGGGCGCAGGAGCTTTTGGGAGATACAATGAGCAGTTCTTC
cdr3_aa: CASSMRGGAGAFGRYNEQFF
clone_size: -
j_call: TRBJ2-1
d_call: -
v_call: TRBV19

cdr3_nt: TGCGCCAGCAGCTTGTTCGCGGGAGAAGGAGATACGCAGTATTTT
cdr3_aa: CASSLFAGEGDTQYF
clone_size: once
j_call: TRBJ2-3
d_call: TRBD2
v_call: TRBV5-1

cdr3_nt: TGTGCCAGCAGCCCTGGGACAGGGGCTCGGGAGCAGTACTTC
cdr3_aa: CASSPGTGAREQYF
clone_size: -
j_call: TRBJ2-7
d_call: TRBD1
v_call: TRBV5-6

cdr3_nt: TGCGCCAGCAGCTACGGACAGGGAAAAGAGACCCAGTACTTC
cdr3_aa: CASSYGQGKETQYF
clone_size: -
j_call: TRBJ2-5
d_call: TRBD1
v_call: TRBV5-1

cdr3_nt: TGCAGCGTTGGACAGGGATATCTCACTGAAGCTTTCTTT
cdr3_aa: CSVGQGYLTEAFF
clone_size: -
j_call: TRBJ1-1
d_call: TRBD1
v_call: TRBV29-1

cdr3_nt: TGTGCCAGCAGCTCCCCCCGGGTAGGGGGAGAGGACCACAATGAGCAGTTCTTC
cdr3_aa: CASSSPRVGGEDHNEQFF
clone_size: -
j_call: TRBJ2-1
d_call: -
v_call: TRBV9

cdr3_nt: TGTGCCAGCAGCTTTACGGGAGCGAACACTGAAGCTTTCTTT
cdr3_aa: CASSFTGANTEAFF
clone_size: -
j_call: TRBJ1-1
d_call: -
v_call: TRBV11-1

cdr3_nt: TGTGCCAGCAGCCAATGGGACTACAGCACAGATACGCAGTATTTT
cdr3_aa: CASSQWDYSTDTQYF
clone_size: -
j_call: TRBJ2-3
d_call: TRBD2
v_call: TRBV3-1/TRBV3-2

cdr3_nt: TGTGCCAGCAGCTTTTTAGCGGGAGGGCCTTACGAGCAGTACTTC
cdr3_aa: CASSFLAGGPYEQYF
clone_size: few
j_call: TRBJ2-7
d_call: TRBD2
v_call: TRBV5-4

cdr3_nt: TGTGCCAGCAGCTTAGCCCGGGACACCCGATCCTACGAGCAGTACTTC
cdr3_aa: CASSLARDTRSYEQYF
clone_size: -
j_call: TRBJ2-7
d_call: -
v_call: TRBV7-9

cdr3_nt: TGTGCCAGCAGCTTGGACAGTTTTAATGAAAAACTGTTTTTT
cdr3_aa: CASSLDSFNEKLFF
clone_size: -
j_call: TRBJ1-4
d_call: -
v_call: TRBV7-2

cdr3_nt: TGTGCCAGCGGGCATTACGAGCAGTACTTC
cdr3_aa: CASGHYEQYF
clone_size: -
j_call: TRBJ2-7
d_call: -
v_call: TRBV11-2

cdr3_nt: TGTGCCAGTAGTAAAGGGAGCTCCTACGAGCAGTACTTC
cdr3_aa: CASSKGSSYEQYF
clone_size: few
j_call: TRBJ2-7
d_call: -
v_call: TRBV19

cdr3_nt: TGTGCCAGCCGCTTGAGCGGGAGTGTAGGCGGGGAGCTGTTTTTT
cdr3_aa: CASRLSGSVGGELFF
clone_size: -
j_call: TRBJ2-2
d_call: TRBD2
v_call: TRBV27

cdr3_nt: TGTGCCATCAGTGAGTCTGGGGCCGTGGAGACCCAGTACTTC
cdr3_aa: CAISESGAVETQYF
clone_size: few
j_call: TRBJ2-5
d_call: -
v_call: TRBV10-3

cdr3_nt: TGTGCCAGCAGCTTAATGTTCCGGGGCAATCAGCCCCAGCATTTT
cdr3_aa: CASSLMFRGNQPQHF
clone_size: -
j_call: TRBJ1-5
d_call: -
v_call: TRBV7-8